This T cell receptor beta chain was sequenced during a study of shared clonotypes between healthy human individuals. A remark on this clone: The target antigen is unknown.

Without sorting, samples used some 100 million PBMCs for genomic DNA. The study, taken as a whole, reports: Researchers sampled only blood; tissue repertoires likely differ.

Genomic DNA per cell subset filled all wells of several immunoSEQ plates. This table comes from immunoSEQ multiplex PCR, and its TCRdb copy is limited to in-frame clones, with some not included. The table records roughly 490,000 clones, roughly four fifths of them present only once. In germline, CDR1 is MDHEN, CDR2 SYDVKM. This CDR3 is 13 amino acids long. The V end was cut by 5 bases, the J end by 3 bases, with 10 bases between. The sample taken for sequencing was PBMCs. The chain carries TRBV28 and TRBJ1-2; D is undetermined. The receptor was derived from a woman aged 40 to 50 in good health. Some clones in this sample may be carry-over from other donors' samples. CDR3 sequence (DNA): TGTGCCAGCAGTCGCGGGGAGGACTATGGCTACACCTTC. Translating gives CASSRGEDYGYTF.